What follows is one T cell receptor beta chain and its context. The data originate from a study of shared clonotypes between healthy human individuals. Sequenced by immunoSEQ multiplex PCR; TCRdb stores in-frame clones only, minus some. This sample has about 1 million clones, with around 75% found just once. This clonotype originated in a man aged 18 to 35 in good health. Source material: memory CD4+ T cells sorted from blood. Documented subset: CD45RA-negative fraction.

This chain's CDR3 is CASSLEAAGGQETQYF. In DNA, the CDR3 is TGCGCCAGCAGCTTGGAGGCGGCGGGGGGGCAAGAGACCCAGTACTTC. The chain has TRBV5-1 and TRBJ2-5, with 9 nucleotides matching TRBD2. From germline, CDR1 is SGHRS and CDR2 YFSETQ. Unmatched junction bases numbered 5, after V lost 0 bases and J lost 2 bases. This CDR3 spans 16 amino acids.